This TCR beta chain originates from a study of blood T cell repertoires in COVID-19. Study overall: COVID-19 samples from acute and convalescent phases originated in the United States, Italy and Spain. In each case, the material was cDNA or gDNA derived from T cells, B-cell-depleted T cells, or PBMCs.

This clone came up a few times. Germline lookup yields CDR1 MDHEN and CDR2 SYDVKM. CDR3 size: 14 residues. Losses at the gene ends were 3 bases for V and 2 bases for J; bases not matched to a gene: 2. Per the original methods: Reference gene primer amplification gave nucleated cell count estimates. TCRdb's copy holds only in-frame clones and misses some; the assay was immunoSEQ multiplex PCR. V and J calls and clone size are given by that table; D and trimming were obtained from the DNA. The table records about 69,000 clones, almost 90% of them present only once. The TCR originated in a man between 45 and 60 years old with acute or convalescent COVID-19. The chain has TRBV28 and TRBJ1-2; 8 bases match TRBD1. The sequenced material came from peripheral blood. This chain's CDR3 is CASSFGQGNYGYTF. CDR3 bases: TGTGCCAGCAGTTTCGGACAGGGAAACTATGGCTACACCTTC.